Listed below are T cell receptor beta chains from one sample, sequenced in a study of OX40 agonist ivuxolimab in advanced cancers. This table comes from immunoSEQ multiplex PCR, and its TCRdb copy is limited to in-frame clones, with some not included. The sample lists about 100,000 clones; roughly 90% were seen once. Sequenced material: CD4+ or CD8+ T cells sorted from blood, taken in a trial of the OX40 agonist ivuxolimab. The receptors here all came from an adult with an advanced solid tumor such as melanoma, head and neck, liver or kidney cancer. CDR3s include the opening cysteine and the closing phenylalanine or tryptophan. A D gene is named only where the DNA matches it firmly. Not every row has a clone size; where given, it reads once, few, many or a size class.

d_gene	abundance	v_gene	j_gene	CDR3nt	CDR3aa
NA	NA	TRBV2	TRBJ1-1	TGTGCCAGCAGTGAACCGATGAACACTGAAGCTTTCTTT	CASSEPMNTEAFF
TRBD2	NA	TRBV15	TRBJ2-3	TGTGCCACCAGCAGAGATCCCAGTTCTAGCGGGACCACAGATACGCAGTATTTT	CATSRDPSSSGTTDTQYF
NA	once	TRBV6-5	TRBJ1-5	TGTGCCAGCAGTTACGGTCCTAATCAGCCCCAGCATTTT	CASSYGPNQPQHF
NA	NA	TRBV19	TRBJ2-1	TGTGCCAGTAGTAGGACAGCCAACTCCTACAATGAGCAGTTCTTC	CASSRTANSYNEQFF
TRBD2	once	TRBV7-2	TRBJ2-7	TGTGCCAGCAGCTTAGCTGGACTAGCGGGGGGTGAACAGTACTTC	CASSLAGLAGGEQYF
NA	NA	TRBV7-9	TRBJ2-2	TGTGCCAGCAGCTCCACGGGAATGAACACCGGGGAGCTGTTTTTT	CASSSTGMNTGELFF
NA	NA	TRBV30	TRBJ2-1	TGTGCCTGGAGTGTACGAGGGTTAGAGCAGTTCTTC	CAWSVRGLEQFF
TRBD1	NA	TRBV10-3	TRBJ1-6	TGTGCCATCAGTGAGACAGGGGGAAATTCACCCCTCCACTTT	CAISETGGNSPLHF
TRBD1	NA	TRBV5-1	TRBJ2-6	TGCGCCAGCAGCCCCGGGACAGGGTCCTCTGGGGCCAACGTCCTGACTTTC	CASSPGTGSSGANVLTF
NA	NA	TRBV2	TRBJ1-5	TGTGCCAGCAGTGAAAATGGGGTAGGGGGGCCCCAGCATTTT	CASSENGVGGPQHF
NA	NA	TRBV5-1	TRBJ2-3	TGCGCCAGCAGCGCGGGCCCCACAGATACGCAGTATTTT	CASSAGPTDTQYF
TRBD1	NA	TRBV30	TRBJ1-4	TGTGCCTGGAACTCCTACAGGGGGCGCGATGAAAAACTGTTTTTT	CAWNSYRGRDEKLFF
NA	NA	TRBV5-1	TRBJ2-2	TGCGCCAGCACCCTGACAGAAACGGCGAACACCGGGGAGCTGTTTTTT	CASTLTETANTGELFF
TRBD2	once	TRBV18	TRBJ2-2	TGTGCCAGCTCACCACCCGCGGGGGGCCGCGCGAACACCGGGGAGCTGTTTTTT	CASSPPAGGRANTGELFF
NA	NA	TRBV18	TRBJ1-1	TGTGCCAGCTCACCAAGTATTCTCCTGACGGGGAACACTGAAGCTTTCTTT	CASSPSILLTGNTEAFF
NA	NA	TRBV7-8	TRBJ2-4	TGTGCCAGCAGCCAACCCCACAGGGAGGCGAAGCCCAAAAACATTCAGTACTTC	CASSQPHREAKPKNIQYF
NA	few	TRBV10-3	TRBJ1-5	TGTGCCACCAGGGACGACTCTTTGCCCCAGCATTTT	CATRDDSLPQHF
NA	NA	TRBV2	TRBJ2-7	TGTGCCAGCAGTGTTTGGGAGCAGTACTTC	CASSVWEQYF
NA	NA	TRBV7-9	TRBJ2-5	TGTGCCAGCAGTTCCCAGGGGTTGGAGACCCAGTACTTC	CASSSQGLETQYF
NA	NA	TRBV7-2	TRBJ1-3	TGTGCCAGCAGCTTAGTATCTCGGAGAACATCAGGAAACACCATATATTTT	CASSLVSRRTSGNTIYF
NA	NA	TRBV28	TRBJ2-7	TGTGCCAGCAGCCCAACCCCGGGGCGGGGATCCTACGAGCAGTACTTC	CASSPTPGRGSYEQYF
NA	NA	TRBV12-5	TRBJ2-1	TGTGCTAGTGGTTTGGACAGGTCCTACAATGAGCAGTTCTTC	CASGLDRSYNEQFF
TRBD2	NA	TRBV19	TRBJ2-1	TGTGCCAGTAAGGGGGTCTGGCCTAGCGGGGGCAATGAGCAGTTCTTC	CASKGVWPSGGNEQFF
NA	NA	TRBV11-3	TRBJ2-3	TGTGCCAGCAGCTTAGACAGAAGTACAGATACGCAGTATTTT	CASSLDRSTDTQYF
NA	NA	TRBV5-1	TRBJ2-3	TGCGCCAGCAGCTCACTCCCCGACTCCGATACGCAGTATTTT	CASSSLPDSDTQYF
NA	NA	TRBV1	TRBJ2-3	TGCACCAGCAGCCAAGTGACGGGGGTTCCGTATTTT	CTSSQVTGVPYF
NA	NA	TRBV5-1	TRBJ1-5	TGCGCCAGCAGCTCAGGAGTCGGTCAGCCCCAGCATTTT	CASSSGVGQPQHF
TRBD1	few	TRBV15	TRBJ1-4	TGTGCCACCAGCAGTCGGACAGGGGGTAATGAAAAACTGTTTTTT	CATSSRTGGNEKLFF
TRBD1	NA	TRBV5-6	TRBJ1-5	TGTGCCAGCAGCTTGGGACAGGGGGAAGTTCAGCCCCAGCATTTT	CASSLGQGEVQPQHF
NA	once	TRBV6-5	TRBJ1-5	TGTGCCAGCAGTTACTCGATAGGGAGCAATCAGCCCCAGCATTTT	CASSYSIGSNQPQHF
TRBD1	NA	TRBV5-6	TRBJ1-4	TGTGCCAGCAGCGTTGACAGGGAGGGCGAAAAACTGTTTTTT	CASSVDREGEKLFF
NA	once	TRBV10-2	TRBJ2-1	TGCGCCAGCAGTGATCTGGTAAACAATGAGCAGTTCTTC	CASSDLVNNEQFF
NA	few	TRBV5-1	TRBJ1-4	TGCGCCAGCAGCTTGGTTAGGGGGACTAATGAAAAACTGTTTTTT	CASSLVRGTNEKLFF
TRBD1	NA	TRBV7-2	TRBJ2-1	TGTGCCAGCAGCACAACCGGGACAGGGGACTACAATGAGCAGTTCTTC	CASSTTGTGDYNEQFF
NA	NA	TRBV5-1	TRBJ2-3	TGCGCCAGCAGCTACGGACAAGGCACAGATACGCAGTATTTT	CASSYGQGTDTQYF
NA	NA	TRBV19	TRBJ2-2	TGTGCCAGTAGTTCCAGGGAGGCCGGGGAGCTGTTTTTT	CASSSREAGELFF
NA	NA	TRBV7-3	TRBJ1-3	TGTGCCAGCAGCTTGGGGCCCCTTGGGTCTGGAAACACCATATATTTT	CASSLGPLGSGNTIYF
TRBD1	NA	TRBV5-4	TRBJ1-4	TGTGCCAGCAGCCTCCGACAGGGGGCGCGATTAAGTACTAATGAAAAACTGTTTTTT	CASSLRQGARLSTNEKLFF
NA	NA	TRBV13	TRBJ2-3	TGTGCCAGCAGCCCCCCGGACGCACGTAGCACAGATACGCAGTATTTT	CASSPPDARSTDTQYF
NA	NA	TRBV5-1	TRBJ2-2	TGCGCCAGCAGCTTGACTAGTGGGTTAACCGGGGAGCTGTTTTTT	CASSLTSGLTGELFF
TRBD2	NA	TRBV5-1	TRBJ2-1	TGCGCCAGCAGCCCGGCCGGACTAGCGGGAAACAATGAGCAGTTCTTC	CASSPAGLAGNNEQFF
TRBD2	NA	TRBV7-3	TRBJ2-1	TGTGCCAGCAGCTTAAGGGGTAGCGGGGGTAAGAATGAGCAGTTCTTC	CASSLRGSGGKNEQFF
TRBD1	NA	TRBV10-3	TRBJ2-3	TGTGCCATCAGTGGGCAGGGGGCACCCACAGATACGCAGTATTTT	CAISGQGAPTDTQYF
TRBD2	NA	TRBV10-1	TRBJ2-1	TGCGCCAGCAGTGCAATAGCGGGAGGTACCTACAATGAGCAGTTCTTC	CASSAIAGGTYNEQFF
TRBD2	NA	TRBV7-8	TRBJ2-7	TGTGCCAGCAGCTATGGTGAGCGGGAGATCTACGAGCAGTACTTC	CASSYGEREIYEQYF
TRBD1	once	TRBV7-2	TRBJ1-5	TGTGCCAGCAGCTTCGGACAGGCCGGCAATCAGCCCCAGCATTTT	CASSFGQAGNQPQHF
NA	NA	TRBV29-1	TRBJ2-5	TGCAGCGCCCGAGGGGGGGCGAAAGAGACCCAGTACTTC	CSARGGAKETQYF
TRBD1	NA	TRBV11-1	TRBJ2-7	TGTGCCAGCAGCCTACAGGGGAGCTCCTACGAGCAGTACTTC	CASSLQGSSYEQYF
TRBD1	NA	TRBV18	TRBJ2-7	TGTGCCAGCTCACCATCCGGGACAGTCTACGAGCAGTACTTC	CASSPSGTVYEQYF
NA	NA	TRBV7-7	TRBJ2-7	TGTGCCAGCAGCCGTACCTCCGGGGTCCCCTACGAGCAGTACTTC	CASSRTSGVPYEQYF
NA	NA	TRBV2	TRBJ2-5	TGTGCCAGCAGTGAAGGAACCGGGGCGCAAGAGACCCAGTACTTC	CASSEGTGAQETQYF
NA	NA	TRBV9	TRBJ2-1	TGTGCCAGCAGCCCAACTGGGGGTAGCGGTCGCAATGAGCAGTTCTTC	CASSPTGGSGRNEQFF
NA	NA	TRBV29-1	TRBJ2-3	TGCAGCGTTGAAGACACACTAGATAGCACAGATACGCAGTATTTT	CSVEDTLDSTDTQYF
TRBD1	NA	TRBV4-1	TRBJ1-1	TGCGCCAGCAGCCAATCTACAGGGGGACGAGAGGCTTTCTTT	CASSQSTGGREAFF
NA	NA	TRBV6-7	TRBJ2-1	TGTGCCAGCAACCTGCGGCTCGCGGATGAGCAGTTCTTC	CASNLRLADEQFF
NA	NA	TRBV18	TRBJ2-7	TGTGCCAGCTCAAAAGGGGTATCCGAGCAGTACTTC	CASSKGVSEQYF
NA	NA	TRBV11-3	TRBJ2-1	TGTGCCAGCAGCTTATCACAAACCTACAATGAGCAGTTCTTC	CASSLSQTYNEQFF
TRBD1	NA	TRBV27	TRBJ2-5	TGTGCCAGTAGCCGGGACAGGGGTGTGGGGGAGACCCAGTACTTC	CASSRDRGVGETQYF